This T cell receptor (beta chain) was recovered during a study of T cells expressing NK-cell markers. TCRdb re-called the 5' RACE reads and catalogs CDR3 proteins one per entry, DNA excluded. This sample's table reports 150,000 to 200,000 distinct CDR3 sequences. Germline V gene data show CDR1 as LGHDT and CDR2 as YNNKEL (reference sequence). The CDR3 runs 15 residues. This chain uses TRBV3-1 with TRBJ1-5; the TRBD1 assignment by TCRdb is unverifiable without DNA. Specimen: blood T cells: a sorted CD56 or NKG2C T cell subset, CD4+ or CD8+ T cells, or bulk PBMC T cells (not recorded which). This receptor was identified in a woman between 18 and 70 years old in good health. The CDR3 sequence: CASSQERTGGQPQHF.